This is a list of T cell receptor beta chains from one sample in a study of blood T cell repertoires in COVID-19. Profiling relied on immunoSEQ multiplex PCR, and the TCRdb table lists in-frame clones only, not all of them. The table lists fewer than 300,000 clones, 60% to 75% of them singletons, with approximately 3.2% in the top ten. The sequenced sample was peripheral blood. The receptors were gathered from a woman aged 80 or over with acute or convalescent COVID-19. CDR3s include the opening cysteine and the closing phenylalanine or tryptophan. Fields, in order: clone size, D gene, J gene, V gene, CDR3 DNA, CDR3 protein. The D gene is left open where the match is weak. Clone size, where shown, is once, few, many, or a class for clones that have expanded.

NA | TRBD1 | TRBJ1-5 | TRBV19 | TGTGCCAGTAAGTCGGACAGGGTGGGGAATCAGCCCCAGCATTTT | CASKSDRVGNQPQHF
NA | TRBD2 | TRBJ2-2 | TRBV4-1 | TGCGCCAGCAGCCAACGACTAGCGGGGTTCCCGAACACCGGGGAGCTGTTTTTT | CASSQRLAGFPNTGELFF
NA | NA | TRBJ2-1 | TRBV9 | TGTGCCAGCAGCTCCACAGATAGCTCCTACAATGAGCAGTTCTTC | CASSSTDSSYNEQFF
NA | TRBD1 | TRBJ1-5 | TRBV18 | TGTGCCAGCTCACCCACTACCGGGACAGGGAGAAATCAGCCCCAGCATTTT | CASSPTTGTGRNQPQHF
NA | NA | TRBJ2-3 | TRBV27 | TGTGCCAGCAGTCGACGGGACTTTAACACAGATACGCAGTATTTT | CASSRRDFNTDTQYF
NA | NA | TRBJ1-1 | TRBV18 | TGTGCCAGCTCACCACAGGCAGGGCTCACTGAAGCTTTCTTT | CASSPQAGLTEAFF
NA | TRBD1 | TRBJ2-2 | TRBV3-1/TRBV3-2 | TGTGCCAGCAGCTGGACAGGGTCCACCGGGGAGCTGTTTTTT | CASSWTGSTGELFF
NA | NA | TRBJ2-2 | TRBV3-1/TRBV3-2 | TGTGCCAGCAGCCCCCCGGCCGGGGAGCTGTTTTTT | CASSPPAGELFF
NA | NA | TRBJ2-5 | TRBV7-6 | TGTGCCAGCAGCGCCGGGACTCCGTACCAAGAGACCCAGTACTTC | CASSAGTPYQETQYF
few | NA | TRBJ2-7 | TRBV5-1 | TGCGCCAGCAGCGCCAGGGACTCCGAAAGCTCCTACGAGCAGTACTTC | CASSARDSESSYEQYF
NA | TRBD1 | TRBJ1-6 | TRBV30 | TGTGCCTCTAGGACAGGGTGGAATTCACCCCTCCACTTT | CASRTGWNSPLHF
NA | NA | TRBJ2-6 | TRBV5-1 | TGCGCCAGCAGAGAGGTCTCTGGGGCCAACGTCCTGACTTTC | CASREVSGANVLTF
NA | NA | TRBJ2-2 | TRBV7-3 | TGTGCCAGCAGCCCCGGGGGATCCGGGGAGCTGTTTTTT | CASSPGGSGELFF
few | NA | TRBJ1-6 | TRBV2 | TGTGCCAGCAGTGCAGGGGATAATTCACCCCTCCACTTT | CASSAGDNSPLHF
NA | NA | TRBJ2-5 | TRBV28 | TGTGCCAGCAACCTACAGGGTGGAGAGACCCAGTACTTC | CASNLQGGETQYF
few | NA | TRBJ1-4 | TRBV3-1/TRBV3-2 | TGTGCCAGCAGCCAAGACCGGATGGGGGCGCATGAAAAACTGTTTTTT | CASSQDRMGAHEKLFF
once | NA | TRBJ2-7 | TRBV6-7 | TGTGCCAGCAGTTTTTCCAGGGGTGATTACTACGAGCAGTACTTC | CASSFSRGDYYEQYF
NA | NA | TRBJ2-1 | TRBV7-2 | TGTGCCAGCAGCTTAGGACAGTCTTACAATGAGCAGTTCTTC | CASSLGQSYNEQFF
NA | NA | TRBJ1-1 | TRBV19 | TGTGCCAGTAGTTCCACCAGGGACACTGAAGCTTTCTTT | CASSSTRDTEAFF
NA | TRBD1 | TRBJ2-2 | TRBV11-3 | TGTGCCAGCAGCTTAGATGGATTGACAGGGGAAGCCGGGGAGCTGTTTTTT | CASSLDGLTGEAGELFF
few | NA | TRBJ2-7 | TRBV18 | TGTGCCAGCTCACGTACGGACACCTCCTACGAGCAGTACTTC | CASSRTDTSYEQYF
NA | NA | TRBJ2-7 | TRBV3-1/TRBV3-2 | TGTGCCAGCAGCCAAGCGTCGGGTGCCTACGAGCAGTACTTC | CASSQASGAYEQYF